The T cell receptor beta chain under discussion was sequenced for a study of regulatory T cells in long-lasting Graves disease. This clonotype was seen a handful of times. According to the study, TCR beta libraries were built with iRepertoire HTBI primers and CDR3-region Arm-PCR. TCRdb re-derived calls from the multiplex PCR reads in MiXCR, one entry per CDR3 protein. The table includes roughly 560,000 distinct CDR3 sequences, 12% detected once. Germline-derived CDR1 and CDR2 are LNHDA and SQIVND (reference sequence). The ends were cut back, 7 bases at V and 0 bases at J, with 9 bases in the middle. The CDR3 has 13 residues. As to time point: newly diagnosed GD, antithyroid drugs for less than 3 months. TCR sequences were obtained from RNA taken from PBMCs. These records were also assigned to another study, of T cells in Graves' hyperthyroidism and ophthalmopathy. This second study notes: Participants, patients aged 18 to 65, had newly diagnosed hyperthyroidism with a duration under 2 months. Blood also carried most thyroid clonotypes expanded above 0.001. Researchers report that a 13 V-J model separated ophthalmopathy from stable hyperthyroidism.

The chain uses TRBV19 and TRBJ1-1; D not resolved. This sequence originates from a woman aged 30 to 39 with Graves disease. Source: peripheral blood mononuclear cells (PBMCs), taken at new diagnosis, from a patient treated with antithyroid drugs. CDR3: CASMNVMNTEAFF. The DNA for the CDR3 is TGTGCCAGTATGAATGTGATGAACACTGAAGCTTTCTTT.